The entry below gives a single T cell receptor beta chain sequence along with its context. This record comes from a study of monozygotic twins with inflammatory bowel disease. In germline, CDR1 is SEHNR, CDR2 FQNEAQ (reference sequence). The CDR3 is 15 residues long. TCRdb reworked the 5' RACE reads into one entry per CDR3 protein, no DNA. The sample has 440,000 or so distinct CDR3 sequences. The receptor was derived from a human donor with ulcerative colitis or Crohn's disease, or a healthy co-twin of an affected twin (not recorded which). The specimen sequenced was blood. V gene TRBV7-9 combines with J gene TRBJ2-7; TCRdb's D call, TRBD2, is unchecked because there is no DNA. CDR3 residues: CASSLLAGGSNEQYF.